This record looks at one T cell receptor (beta chain) sequence and its context. Antigen unknown. The sample is drawn from a study of T cell responses to AZD1222 COVID-19 vaccine. Overall study findings and caveats: At baseline, seropositivity was found in only six AZD1222 recipients. Spike-specific TCR breadth and depth grew following two AZD1222 doses.

Measured with immunoSEQ multiplex PCR; TCRdb has only the in-frame clones, and not every one. Of about 180,000 clones listed, around 93% are singletons. This CDR3 has 14 amino acids. CDR1 MNHEY and CDR2 SVGAGI come from the germline V gene. With 0 bases clipped from V and 4 bases from J, the junction kept 2 bases outside the gene matches. The specimen was peripheral blood, collected 28 days after the second dose of the MenACWY control vaccine. This sequence originates from an adult who received the MenACWY meningococcal vaccine as a control. The gene calls are TRBV6-5 and TRBJ1-2, with 7 bases aligning to TRBD1. CDR3 sequence reads: CASSYSKGAYGYTF. The CDR3 nucleotides are TGTGCCAGCAGTTACTCGAAGGGGGCCTATGGCTACACCTTC.